What follows are 26 T cell receptor beta chains derived from one specimen sequenced in a study of T cell responses to AZD1222 COVID-19 vaccine. Clones were read by immunoSEQ multiplex PCR, and TCRdb kept only the in-frame ones, dropping some. The top ten clones hold 5% to 7% of a sample with roughly 120,000 clones, about 85% of them seen once. The starting material was peripheral blood, obtained on day 0 of AZD1222 vaccination. The receptors come from an adult in good health.

The J gene is TRBJ1-2, the V gene TRBV6-5; 7 nucleotides match TRBD1. The length of the CDR3 is 13 residues. Germline V gene sequence: CDR1 MNHEY, CDR2 SVGAGI. V lost 7 bases to trimming and J lost 9 bases; unmatched junction nucleotides: 11. CDR3: CASNFGTAPSYTF. Written as DNA, the CDR3 is TGTGCCAGCAATTTCGGGACAGCGCCAAGCTACACCTTC.

J is TRBJ1-1 and V is TRBV19, with D tentatively TRBD1 (5 bases). In germline, CDR1 is LNHDA, CDR2 SQIVND (reference sequence). The CDR3 sequence is 12 residues long. The V gene lost 7 bases and the J gene lost 1 base, with 7 bases spanning the gap. For the CDR3, the DNA is TGTGCCAGTAAAACAGGGAACACTGAAGCTTTCTTT. Amino acid sequence: CASKTGNTEAFF.

The CDR3 reads CASSLVGQGAYFHEQYF. In DNA form, the CDR3 reads TGTGCCAGCAGTTTAGTCGGACAGGGGGCTTACTTCCACGAGCAGTACTTC. J is TRBJ2-7 and V is TRBV28; 11 nucleotides align to TRBD1. CDR3 length: 17 residues. Germline V lookup: CDR1 MDHEN, CDR2 SYDVKM. J lost 5 bases, V lost 2 bases, and 11 bases had no gene match.

This clone was counted a single time. The CDR3 nucleotides are TGTGCCACCAGCAGAGGGCAGGGACCAAACACTGAAGCTTTCTTT. Translation gives CATSRGQGPNTEAFF. The chain uses TRBV15 and TRBJ1-1, with D possibly matching TRBD1 (5 bases). Germline CDR1 LNHNV, CDR2 YYDKDF (reference sequence). The CDR3 contains 15 residues. V lost 1 base, J lost 2 bases, and 11 bases lay in between.

The chain combines TRBV4-2 with TRBJ2-7; the D is unclear. The CDR3 loop spans 15 amino acids. Germline V CDR1 and CDR2: LGHNA, YNFKEQ. The germline V and J ends were trimmed by 1 base and 5 bases, with 15 bases remaining between them. The CDR3 coding sequence is TGTGCCAGCAGCCAAGGGGAAGGATCAGAGCACGAGCAGTACTTC. Protein product: CASSQGEGSEHEQYF.

This rearrangement joins TRBV3-1 (or the pseudogene TRBV3-2) to TRBJ2-3; no clear D gene. The CDR3 is made up of 14 amino acids. Germline assignment: CDR1 LGHDT and CDR2 YNNKEL (reference sequence). The ends were cut back, 4 bases at V and 1 base at J, with 9 bases in the middle. The CDR3 spells CASSPQIGTDTQYF. CDR3 nucleotides: TGTGCCAGCAGCCCACAGATCGGCACAGATACGCAGTATTTT.

This rearrangement joins TRBV20-1 to TRBJ2-7; no clear D. V was trimmed by 0 bases and J by 2 bases, leaving 2 bases between them. This CDR3 contains 11 residues. CDR1 and CDR2 from the germline V gene are DFQATT and SNEGSKA (reference sequence). CDR3 loop: CSARDTYEQYF. The DNA for the CDR3 is TGCAGTGCTAGAGACACCTACGAGCAGTACTTC.

The sample holds a few counts of this clone. This chain links TRBV19 with TRBJ2-1; 11 nucleotides align to TRBD1. Germline values: CDR1 LNHDA, CDR2 SQIVND (reference sequence). The CDR3 is 14 residues long. Germline trimming cut 6 bases from V and 7 bases from J; bases unmatched to any gene: 5. CDR3 nucleotide sequence: TGTGCCAGTAGACCGGGACAGGGGGGGAATGAGCAGTTCTTC. It specifies CASRPGQGGNEQFF.

V is TRBV6-2 or TRBV6-3 and J is TRBJ2-7; a possible D gene is TRBD1 (5 bases). The CDR3 runs 13 residues. V lost 2 bases, J lost 5 bases, and 10 bases lay in between. CDR1 MNHEY and CDR2 SVGEGT come from the germline V gene. The CDR3, as DNA: TGTGCCAGCAGTTACACAGGCCCCAACGAGCAGTACTTC. Translation: CASSYTGPNEQYF.

J is TRBJ2-5 and V is TRBV6-2 or TRBV6-3; D assignment may be TRBD1 or TRBD2 (5 bases each). The CDR3 length is 19 residues. V lost 2 bases to trimming and J lost 3 bases, with 25 bases between them. CDR1 MNHEY and CDR2 SVGEGT come from the germline V gene. In nucleotides, the CDR3 is TGTGCCAGCAGTTACGGACCCGGGACCCCCAATGCTTGGGAAGAGACCCAGTACTTC. The encoded protein is CASSYGPGTPNAWEETQYF.

The chain recombines TRBV7-9 with TRBJ2-2; D may be TRBD2 (6 bases). The V and J ends lost 6 bases and 7 bases respectively, with 21 bases between them. The germline CDR1 and CDR2 sequences are SEHNR and FQNEAQ (reference sequence). The CDR3 covers 16 residues. The CDR3 is CASSPAPRGGIGELFF. The CDR3, as DNA: TGTGCCAGCAGTCCTGCACCCCGCGGAGGGATCGGGGAGCTGTTTTTT. Based on the CDR3 plus reference TRBV7-9 and TRBJ2-2, the full variable domain is DTGVSQNPRHKITKRGQNVTFRCDPISEHNRLYWYRQTLGQGPEFLTYFQNEAQLEKSRLLSDRFSAERPKGSFSTLEIQRTEQGDSAMYLCASSPAPRGGIGELFFGEGSRLTVL.

This chain uses TRBV12-3 or TRBV12-4 with TRBJ2-1; D is unclear. The length of the CDR3 is 13 residues. Trimming left V 5 bases short and J 4 bases short, with 9 bases between. CDR3 in DNA: TGTGCCAGCAGTCCTCCTTTTTACAATGAGCAGTTCTTC. Translated, it gives CASSPPFYNEQFF.

CDR3 protein: CASRLTQGTGGYTF. The CDR3 nucleotides are TGTGCCAGCAGACTTACTCAGGGGACGGGTGGCTACACCTTC. The V call is TRBV6-5, the J call TRBJ1-2; TRBD1 might be the D (6 bases). Per the germline V gene, CDR1 is MNHEY and CDR2 is SVGAGI. Deletions cut 6 bases from V and 7 bases from J, with 18 bases between. CDR3 length equals 14 residues.

The V gene is TRBV29-1, the J gene TRBJ2-5; the D call may be TRBD1 or TRBD2 (5 bases each). V was clipped by 7 bases and J by 0 bases, with 12 bases between them. CDR1 and CDR2 (germline): SQVTM, ANQGSEA. This CDR3 has 13 amino acids. The CDR3 spells CSAPGPNQETQYF. CDR3 in DNA: TGCAGCGCTCCGGGGCCAAACCAAGAGACCCAGTACTTC.

The rearrangement uses TRBV11-2 and TRBJ1-3; a possible D gene is TRBD1 (5 bases). The CDR3 consists of 14 residues. The V gene's germline CDR1 is SGHAT and CDR2 FQNNGV. The V and J ends lost 0 bases and 4 bases respectively, with 7 bases between them. DNA of the CDR3: TGTGCCAGCAGCTTAGATGCAGGGGGAAACACCATATATTTT. This gives the protein CASSLDAGGNTIYF.

The V call is TRBV28, the J call TRBJ1-4, with TRBD1 identical over 9 bases. The germline V gene encodes CDR1 MDHEN and CDR2 SYDVKM. The trim removed 5 bases at V and 8 bases at J, leaving 6 bases unmatched. There are 14 residues in the CDR3. In nucleotides, the CDR3 is TGTGCCAGCAGTCCAACAGGGGGCCTGGAAAAACTGTTTTTT. Translating gives CASSPTGGLEKLFF.

The chain joins TRBV6-5 to TRBJ1-3; D might be TRBD1 (5 bases). The CDR3 extends over 15 amino acids. V lost 7 bases and J lost 4, with 17 bases in between. Germline CDR1 and CDR2: MNHEY and SVGAGI. DNA of the CDR3: TGTGCCAGCACAGCCGGGGGAGCGTCCGGAAACACCATATATTTT. Its translation is CASTAGGASGNTIYF.

This sequence joins TRBV21-1 and TRBJ2-1; the DNA was not used to check the table's D call, TRBD1. TRBV21-1 corresponds to a pseudogene. This CDR3 is 15 amino acids long. CDR3 amino acids: CASSPMPGQDNEQFF. The CDR3 coding sequence is TGTGCCAGCAGCCCTATGCCGGGACAGGACAATGAGCAGTTCTTC.

The rearrangement joins TRBV27 to TRBJ2-5; tentative D call: TRBD1 (5 bases). V lost 2 bases, J lost 4 bases, and 11 bases lay in between. CDR1 is MNHEY, CDR2 SMNVEV, per germline (reference sequence). This CDR3 has 14 residues. The CDR3 loop is CASSLEMGRETQYF. Here the CDR3 DNA reads TGTGCCAGCAGTTTAGAGATGGGGCGAGAGACCCAGTACTTC.

The V gene is TRBV4-2, the J gene TRBJ2-7; no clear D. The CDR3 is made up of 14 amino acids. Looked up from germline, CDR1 is LGHNA and CDR2 is YNFKEQ. V lost 0 bases and J 2 bases, leaving 8 bases between the germline ends. CDR3 bases: TGTGCCAGCAGCCAAGAAGCCGTCACCTACGAGCAGTACTTC. The encoded protein is CASSQEAVTYEQYF.

This chain uses TRBV9 with TRBJ1-1, with 7 bases fitting TRBD1. CDR3 length equals 13 residues. Germline trimming cut 3 bases from V and 4 bases from J; bases unmatched to any gene: 3. Per the germline V gene, CDR1 is SGDLS and CDR2 is YYNGEE. The CDR3 sequence: CASSDTGATEAFF. The DNA of the CDR3 is TGTGCCAGCAGCGATACAGGGGCCACTGAAGCTTTCTTT. The whole variable domain, filled in from reference TRBV9 and TRBJ1-1, reads DSGVTQTPKHLITATGQRVTLRCSPRSGDLSVYWYQQSLDQGLQFLIQYYNGEERAKGNILERFSAQQFPDLHSELNLSSLELGDSALYFCASSDTGATEAFFGQGTRLTVV.

This clone has only one observation. The CDR3 DNA follows: TGTGCCAGAAGGACTGGGCGGATGGCGGAGCAGTTCTTC. Translating it yields CARRTGRMAEQFF. This chain links TRBV2 with TRBJ2-1; D is possibly TRBD2 (5 bases). V was cut by 9 bases and J by 10 bases, with 19 bases left in between. In germline, CDR1 is SNHLY, CDR2 FYNNEI. CDR3 length equals 13 residues.

The chain couples TRBV24-1 to TRBJ2-1; TRBD2 matches at 9 bases. The trim removed 4 bases at V and 9 bases at J, leaving 6 bases unmatched. The CDR3 is made up of 14 amino acids. Germline assignment: CDR1 KGHDR and CDR2 SFDVKD. Here the CDR3 reads CATSEGGGAFEQFF. In DNA, the CDR3 is TGTGCCACCAGTGAGGGCGGGGGGGCTTTTGAGCAGTTCTTC.

The V call is TRBV2, the J call TRBJ2-7; weak D call: TRBD1 (5 bases). CDR1 and CDR2 (germline): SNHLY, FYNNEI. V lost 6 bases to trimming and J lost 0 bases, with 9 bases between them. The CDR3 spans 13 residues. CDR3 residues: CASRAGFSYEQYF. The CDR3 DNA reads TGTGCCAGCAGGGCAGGGTTCTCCTACGAGCAGTACTTC.

The chain couples TRBV13 to TRBJ2-7; no definite D call. CDR1 is PRHDT, CDR2 FYEKMQ, per germline (reference sequence). The CDR3 has 15 residues. The V and J ends lost 4 bases and 6 bases respectively, with 19 bases between them. The DNA for the CDR3 is TGTGCCAGCAGCTCCTCGCGGACCTCGCCGGGCGAGCAGTACTTC. Amino acid sequence: CASSSSRTSPGEQYF.

This CDR3 is CASSQGETQYF. The CDR3 bases are TGTGCCAGCAGCCAAGGGGAGACCCAGTACTTC. This chain links TRBV28 with TRBJ2-5; D unresolved. Per the germline V gene, CDR1 is MDHEN and CDR2 is SYDVKM. V dropped 6 bases and J dropped 5 bases, with 7 bases sitting between them. This CDR3 region has 11 residues. The variable domain in full, with the rest retrieved from reference TRBV28 and TRBJ2-5, is DVKVTQSSRYLVKRTGEKVFLECVQDMDHENMFWYRQDPGLGLRLIYFSYDVKMKEKGDIPEGYSVSREKKERFSLILESASTNQTSMYLCASSQGETQYFGPGTRLLVL.